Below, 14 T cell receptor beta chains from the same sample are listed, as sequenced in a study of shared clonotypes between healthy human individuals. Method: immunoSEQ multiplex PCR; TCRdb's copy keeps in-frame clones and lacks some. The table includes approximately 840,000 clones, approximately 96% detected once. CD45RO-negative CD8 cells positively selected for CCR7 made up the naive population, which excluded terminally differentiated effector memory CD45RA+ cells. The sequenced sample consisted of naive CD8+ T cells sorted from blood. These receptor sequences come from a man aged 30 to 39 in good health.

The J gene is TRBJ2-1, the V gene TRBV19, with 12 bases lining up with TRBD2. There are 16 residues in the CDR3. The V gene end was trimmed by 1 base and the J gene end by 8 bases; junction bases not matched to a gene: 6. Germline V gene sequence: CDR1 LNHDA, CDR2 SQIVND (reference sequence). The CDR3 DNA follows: TGTGCCAGTAGTATAGGTCTAGCGGGAGGGCCTTATGAGCAGTTCTTC. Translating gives CASSIGLAGGPYEQFF. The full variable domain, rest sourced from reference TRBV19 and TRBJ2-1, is DGGITQSPKYLFRKEGQNVTLSCEQNLNHDAMYWYRQDPGQGLRLIYYSQIVNDFQKGDIAEGYSVSREKKESFPLTVTSAQKNPTAFYLCASSIGLAGGPYEQFFGPGTRLTVL.

The CDR3 here is CASSSGTSGSSSTDTQYF. The CDR3 nucleotides are TGTGCCAGCAGCTCCGGGACTAGCGGCAGCTCTAGCACAGATACGCAGTATTTT. This rearrangement joins TRBV11-2 to TRBJ2-3, with TRBD2 matching over 11 bases. The V segment lost 4 bases and the J segment 0 bases; nucleotides outside the gene matches: 9. The CDR3 has 18 amino acids. Germline loops: CDR1 SGHAT, CDR2 FQNNGV.

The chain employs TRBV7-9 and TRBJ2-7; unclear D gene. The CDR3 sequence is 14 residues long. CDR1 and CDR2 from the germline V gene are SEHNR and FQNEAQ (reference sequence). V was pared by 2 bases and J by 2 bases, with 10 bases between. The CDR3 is CASSLPTEAYEQYF. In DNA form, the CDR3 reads TGTGCCAGCAGCTTACCTACAGAAGCCTACGAGCAGTACTTC.

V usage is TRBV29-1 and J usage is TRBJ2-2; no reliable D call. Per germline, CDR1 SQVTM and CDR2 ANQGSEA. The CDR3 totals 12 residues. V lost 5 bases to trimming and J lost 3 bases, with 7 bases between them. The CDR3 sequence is CSVKPYTGELFF. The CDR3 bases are TGCAGCGTTAAACCCTACACCGGGGAGCTGTTTTTT.

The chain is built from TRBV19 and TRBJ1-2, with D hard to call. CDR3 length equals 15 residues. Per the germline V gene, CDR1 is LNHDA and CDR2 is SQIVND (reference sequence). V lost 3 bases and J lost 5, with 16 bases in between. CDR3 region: CASSMFGGPFYGYTF. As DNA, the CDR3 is TGTGCCAGTAGTATGTTTGGCGGACCTTTTTATGGCTACACCTTC. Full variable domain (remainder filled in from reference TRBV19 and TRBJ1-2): DGGITQSPKYLFRKEGQNVTLSCEQNLNHDAMYWYRQDPGQGLRLIYYSQIVNDFQKGDIAEGYSVSREKKESFPLTVTSAQKNPTAFYLCASSMFGGPFYGYTFGSGTRLTVV.

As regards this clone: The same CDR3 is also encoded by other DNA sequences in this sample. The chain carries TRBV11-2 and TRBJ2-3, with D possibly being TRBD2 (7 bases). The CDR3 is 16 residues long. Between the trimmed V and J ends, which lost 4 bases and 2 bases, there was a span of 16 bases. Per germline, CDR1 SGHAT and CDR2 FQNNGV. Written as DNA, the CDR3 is TGTGCCAGCAGCTCGAGGGGGGGGCGGGACACAGATACGCAGTATTTT. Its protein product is CASSSRGGRDTDTQYF.

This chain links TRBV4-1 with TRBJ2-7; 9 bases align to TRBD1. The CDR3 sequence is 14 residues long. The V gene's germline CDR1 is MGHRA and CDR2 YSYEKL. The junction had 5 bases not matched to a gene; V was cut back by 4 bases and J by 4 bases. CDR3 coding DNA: TGCGCCAGCAGCCCGACAGGGGGTAGGTACGAGCAGTACTTC. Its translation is CASSPTGGRYEQYF.

The CDR3 loop is CSVEDPVAGESGTQYF. CDR3 nucleotide sequence: TGCAGCGTTGAAGACCCAGTAGCGGGAGAGTCTGGGACCCAGTACTTC. This chain uses TRBV29-1 with TRBJ2-5, with 9 bases fitting TRBD2. The CDR3 extends over 16 amino acids. Germline V gives CDR1 SQVTM, CDR2 ANQGSEA. V lost 0 bases and J lost 7; bases outside the gene matches: 12. The full variable domain, its missing parts supplied by reference TRBV29-1 and TRBJ2-5, is SAVISQKPSRDICQRGTSLTIQCQVDSQVTMMFWYRQQPGQSLTLIATANQGSEATYESGFVIDKFPISRPNLTFSTLTVSNMSPEDSSIYLCSVEDPVAGESGTQYFGPGTRLLVL.

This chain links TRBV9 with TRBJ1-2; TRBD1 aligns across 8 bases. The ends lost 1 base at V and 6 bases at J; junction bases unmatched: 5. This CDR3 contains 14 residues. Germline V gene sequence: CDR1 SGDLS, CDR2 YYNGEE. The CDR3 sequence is CASSVPGGANGYTF. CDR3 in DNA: TGTGCCAGCAGCGTACCAGGGGGCGCAAATGGCTACACCTTC.

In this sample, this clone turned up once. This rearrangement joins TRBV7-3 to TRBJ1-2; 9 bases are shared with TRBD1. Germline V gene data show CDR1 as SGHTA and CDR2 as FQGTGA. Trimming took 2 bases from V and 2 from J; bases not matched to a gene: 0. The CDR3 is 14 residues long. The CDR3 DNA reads TGTGCCAGCAGCTTAGGGACAGGGAACTATGGCTACACCTTC. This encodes CASSLGTGNYGYTF.

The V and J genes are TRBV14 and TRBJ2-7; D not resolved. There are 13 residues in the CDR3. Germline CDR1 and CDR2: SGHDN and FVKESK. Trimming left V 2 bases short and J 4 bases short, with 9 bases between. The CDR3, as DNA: TGTGCCAGCAGCCAACGGATCATTTACGAGCAGTACTTC. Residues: CASSQRIIYEQYF.

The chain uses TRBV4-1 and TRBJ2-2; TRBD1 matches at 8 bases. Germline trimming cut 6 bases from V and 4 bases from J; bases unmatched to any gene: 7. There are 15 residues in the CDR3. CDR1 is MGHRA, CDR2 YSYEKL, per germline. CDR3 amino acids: CASRYRQGSTGELFF. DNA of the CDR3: TGCGCCAGCAGATACCGACAGGGGAGCACCGGGGAGCTGTTTTTT.

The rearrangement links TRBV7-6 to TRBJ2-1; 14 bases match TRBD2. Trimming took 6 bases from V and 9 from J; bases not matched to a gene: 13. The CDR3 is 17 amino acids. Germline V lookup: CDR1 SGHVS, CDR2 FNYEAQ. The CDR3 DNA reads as TGTGCCAGCAGTCTGACTAGCGGGAGGGCCGGTCTAGGTGAGCAGTTCTTC. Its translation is CASSLTSGRAGLGEQFF.

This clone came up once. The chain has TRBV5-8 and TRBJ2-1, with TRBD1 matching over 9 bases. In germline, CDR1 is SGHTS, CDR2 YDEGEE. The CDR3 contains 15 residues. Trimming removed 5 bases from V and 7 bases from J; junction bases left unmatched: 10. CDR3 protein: CASSLSQGAANEQFF. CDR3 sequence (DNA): TGTGCCAGCAGTCTTTCACAGGGGGCGGCAAATGAGCAGTTCTTC.